Listed below are T cell receptor beta chains from one sample, sequenced in a study of OX40 agonist ivuxolimab in advanced cancers. Produced via immunoSEQ multiplex PCR; TCRdb's table is partial and in-frame only. The data contain about 19,000 clones, about nine tenths of them singletons. Sequencing used CD4+ or CD8+ T cells sorted from blood, obtained in a trial of the OX40 agonist ivuxolimab. Receptors originate from an adult with an advanced solid tumor such as melanoma, head and neck, liver or kidney cancer. The conserved cysteine and the conserved F or W are not part of the CDR3 here. Each record gives: clone size, J gene, V gene, D gene, CDR3 protein. D genes are given only for firm matches. Size is stated for part of the rows, as once, few or many counts, or as a class when the clone is expanded.

>-|TRBJ2-3|TRBV28|-
ASRSPRGTDTQY
>-|TRBJ1-5|TRBV2|-
ASSEAAGLPRPQH
>-|TRBJ2-7|TRBV7-2|-
ASSGPLAYEQY
>-|TRBJ1-2|TRBV6-1|-
ASSPPMYGYT
>-|TRBJ1-5|TRBV6-1|-
ASSDEVLGGNQPQH
>-|TRBJ1-2|TRBV28|-
ASSPVQPNYGYT
>-|TRBJ2-7|TRBV28|TRBD1
ASSVTGVEYEQY
>-|TRBJ2-7|TRBV7-9|-
ASSSEDGAYEQY
>few|TRBJ1-2|TRBV6-1|-
ASRTGHAWNYGYT
>few|TRBJ2-2|TRBV28|-
ASSFGTGELF
>once|TRBJ2-6|TRBV7-8|TRBD1
ASSLPSRDRDSLPGANVLT
>-|TRBJ1-1|TRBV2|-
ASSVGGAGYMNTEAF
>few|TRBJ2-5|TRBV25-1|-
ASSESLETQY
>-|TRBJ2-4|TRBV5-8|TRBD1
ASSLGPTGAPIQY
>-|TRBJ1-4|TRBV28|-
ASSPPRGKLF
>-|TRBJ1-1|TRBV7-9|-
ASSLGELTEAF
>-|TRBJ1-1|TRBV19|-
ASSIYEAGNTEAF
>-|TRBJ2-7|TRBV6-5|TRBD1
ASTDSTGVYEQY
>-|TRBJ1-4|TRBV7-6|-
ASSLEGEGPEEKLF
>-|TRBJ2-7|TRBV28|-
ASSPSDEQY
>-|TRBJ2-1|TRBV6-1|TRBD2
ASSGWTSGSSEQF
>-|TRBJ2-7|TRBV6-1|TRBD2
ASKGLTYEQY
>-|TRBJ1-1|TRBV11-2|-
ASSLVVRGHTEAF
>few|TRBJ2-1|TRBV6-4|-
ASSAKVEGYNEQF
>once|TRBJ1-2|TRBV5-5|-
ASSSEGPGYGYT
>-|TRBJ2-2|TRBV4-1|-
ASSLLEPDTGELF
>once|TRBJ2-7|TRBV11-2|-
ASSLAPYSTYEQY
>-|TRBJ2-7|TRBV2|TRBD1
ASTGQDYEQY
>-|TRBJ1-1|TRBV7-2|-
ASSLPIQGTNTEAF
>-|TRBJ2-7|TRBV19|TRBD1
ASSINTGQTYEQY
>-|TRBJ2-1|TRBV7-9|TRBD2
ASRPTSEVQF
>hyperexpanded|TRBJ2-7|TRBV19|-
ASSIFGEQY
>-|TRBJ2-1|TRBV5-1|-
ASSLGDRSEQF
>-|TRBJ2-1|TRBV7-3|TRBD2
ASSLGLGGNEQF
>-|TRBJ2-2|TRBV11-2|-
ASSLLGPGELF
>-|TRBJ2-5|TRBV7-9|-
ASSIIGVETQY
>-|TRBJ2-7|TRBV7-9|-
ASSLGPKFRY
>once|TRBJ2-7|TRBV6-1|-
ASSEPGLSYEQY
>once|TRBJ2-6|TRBV7-9|-
ASSSSVVSGANVLT
>-|TRBJ2-1|TRBV27|TRBD2
ASSLLAGGYNEQF
>few|TRBJ2-1|TRBV27|TRBD1
ASSSHLTGGNEQF
>-|TRBJ2-4|TRBV28|-
ASSFQGPKNIQY
>-|TRBJ2-1|TRBV28|TRBD2
ASSLVRAGGNEQF
>-|TRBJ1-2|TRBV29-1|TRBD1
SVPHRGGYT
>-|TRBJ2-7|TRBV6-5|-
ASSYKPQGYEQY
>-|TRBJ1-6|TRBV4-3|-
ASSQDRGNSPLH
>-|TRBJ2-2|TRBV9|-
ASSVGNTGELF
>-|TRBJ2-1|TRBV4-3|-
ASSHRVGYEQF
>-|TRBJ2-1|TRBV15|TRBD2
ATSTLREGPDNEQF
>-|TRBJ2-6|TRBV18|TRBD1
ASSPKTGVDSSGANVLT
>once|TRBJ2-1|TRBV28|TRBD1
ASSFGQGAYEQF
>-|TRBJ2-7|TRBV18|TRBD2
ASSYGTSGYEQY
>-|TRBJ2-7|TRBV27|-
ASMGTAYEQY
>-|TRBJ1-5|TRBV27|TRBD1
ASSMTQGAYQPQH
>-|TRBJ1-2|TRBV14|TRBD1
ASSPGTDLFYGYT